This T cell receptor gamma chain was sequenced for a study of gamma delta lymphoproliferative disorders and STAT genes. Study-level background: Delta-chain libraries followed the EuroClonality-NGS standard operating procedure. The study, taken as a whole, reports: Control T cells likely spanned varied maturation stages, whereas leukemic cells were skewed toward terminal effectors. Low-frequency NGS calls may be less specific, so public or private leukemic clones need confirmation. In whole-repertoire clustering, gamma separated patients from controls, unlike delta.

In this sample, this clone is large (0.1 to 1%). The target antigen is unknown. The receptor sequences were amplified from genomic DNA of peripheral blood mononuclear cells. Per germline, CDR1 EGSTGY and CDR2 YDSYTSSV. The CDR3 extends over 15 amino acids. The V segment lost 0 bases and the J segment 5 bases; nucleotides outside the gene matches: 10. TCRdb ran CATT on the multiplex PCR reads. The sample consists of several hundred gamma-chain clones, around 27% of them appearing once. This sequence originates from a human donor in good health. The specimen sequenced was blood. The chain couples TRGV4 to TRGJ1 or TRGJ2. TCRdb records no J gene; here it was assigned by comparing the DNA to germline. Written as DNA, the CDR3 is TGTGCCACCTGGGATGGGCGAAGAAGTGATTATAAGAAACTCTTT. This encodes CATWDGRRSDYKKLF.